Shown below are 8 T cell receptor beta chains from a single sample sequenced in a study of HIV-infected patients and healthy controls. MiXCR, applied by TCRdb to the 5' RACE reads, yields one record per CDR3 protein. The table includes 70,000 or so distinct CDR3 sequences, about 17% detected once. The sample consisted of CD4+ T cells from blood. The receptors originated from a human donor in good health.

In its sample, this clonotype was seen a few times. The chain has TRBV29-1 and TRBJ2-7; D is possibly TRBD2 (5 bases). The CDR3 spans 13 residues. Germline values: CDR1 SQVTM, CDR2 ANQGSEA. Trimming cost V 4 bases and J 3 bases, with 13 bases left between them. The CDR3 is CSVVGVKFYEQYF. The CDR3 DNA reads TGCAGCGTTGTCGGGGTGAAGTTCTACGAGCAGTACTTC.

The genes are TRBV12-3 or TRBV12-4 and TRBJ1-5; 8 bases are shared with TRBD1. This CDR3 spans 16 amino acids. J gave up 5 bases and V 3 bases, and 9 bases lay outside the gene matches. CDR3 coding DNA: TGTGCCAGCAGTTTTTTAGCCAGGGGGCGCGATCAGCCCCAGCATTTT. It is translated as CASSFLARGRDQPQHF.

The genes are TRBV24-1 and TRBJ2-7; 7 nucleotides match TRBD1. With 9 bases clipped from V and 0 bases from J, the junction kept 10 bases outside the gene matches. The CDR3 covers 15 residues. Germline V gene sequence: CDR1 KGHDR, CDR2 SFDVKD. The CDR3 is CATLRGQAISYEQYF. The CDR3 region has the DNA TGTGCCACCCTCCGCGGACAGGCAATCTCCTACGAGCAGTACTTC.

The chain uses TRBV20-1 and TRBJ2-7, with 9 bases lining up with TRBD2. V lost 6 bases and J lost 2; bases outside the gene matches: 8. This CDR3 is 14 amino acids long. Germline V lookup: CDR1 DFQATT, CDR2 SNEGSKA (reference sequence). CDR3 nucleotide sequence: TGCAGTGCCAGGGGAGCGGGGGGCCCCTACGAGCAGTACTTC. This codes for CSARGAGGPYEQYF.

This clonotype was picked up one time. V usage is TRBV16 and J usage is TRBJ2-1; the match to TRBD1 covers 7 bases. The germline gives CDR1 KGHSY, CDR2 FQNENV. After removal of 2 bases from V and 12 bases from J, the junction contained 16 bases not matched to a gene. The CDR3 has 16 amino acids. CDR3 amino acids: CASSQNPRGTRWGQFF. DNA of the CDR3: TGTGCCAGCAGCCAAAATCCCAGGGGGACCAGGTGGGGGCAGTTCTTC.

This clonotype has just a few counts. This rearrangement joins TRBV6-2 or TRBV6-3 to TRBJ2-1; TRBD2 agrees at 9 bases. From germline, CDR1 is MNHEY and CDR2 SVGEGT. J was trimmed by 8 bases and V by 2 bases; bases with no gene match: 7. The CDR3 sequence is 15 residues long. The chain's CDR3 is CASSYGGGASYEQFF. CDR3 sequence (DNA): TGTGCCAGCAGTTACGGCGGGGGGGCCTCGTATGAGCAGTTCTTC.

In this sample, this clonotype turned up a few times. V gene TRBV5-1 combines with J gene TRBJ2-1; TRBD1 matches 12 bases. The CDR3 has 15 amino acids. Looked up from germline, CDR1 is SGHRS and CDR2 is YFSETQ. After removal of 0 bases from V and 13 bases from J, the junction contained 8 bases not matched to a gene. CDR3 coding DNA: TGCGCCAGCAGCTTGGTGGCCCGGGACAGGGGGCGACAGTTCTTC. Its protein product is CASSLVARDRGRQFF. The full variable domain, in which reference TRBV5-1 and TRBJ2-1 provide the parts outside the CDR3, is KAGVTQTPRYLIKTRGQQVTLSCSPISGHRSVSWYQQTPGQGLQFLFEYFSETQRNKGNFPGRFSGRQFSNSRSEMNVSTLELGDSALYLCASSLVARDRGRQFFGPGTRLTVL.

This clonotype was detected ten times or more. The chain uses TRBV6-6 and TRBJ1-5; 7 bases are a match to TRBD1. The CDR3 covers 14 residues. Looked up from germline, CDR1 is MNHNY and CDR2 is SVGAGI (reference sequence). Unmatched junction bases numbered 4, after V lost 8 bases and J lost 0 bases. CDR3 sequence (DNA): TGTGCCAGCGCCCCAGGGGGTAGCAATCAGCCCCAGCATTTT. As protein: CASAPGGSNQPQHF.